This TCR beta chain was observed in a study of T cells in Graves' hyperthyroidism and ophthalmopathy. The CDR3 has 16 amino acids. The V gene lost 3 bases and the J gene lost 0 bases, with 15 bases spanning the gap. Germline V gene data show CDR1 as SNHLY and CDR2 as FYNNEI. RNA transcripts were the template for amplifying TCR beta CDR3 regions. HTBI primers were employed in a first-round RT-PCR of the TCR CDR3. MiXCR, run by TCRdb on the multiplex PCR reads, gives a single entry per CDR3 protein. The sample carries 550,000 to 650,000 distinct CDR3 sequences, approximately 15% recorded once. Hyperthyroidism in the patients, aged 18 to 65, was newly diagnosed and under 2 months in duration. Those patients with uncontrolled infection, other autoimmune disease, pregnancy or lactation were excluded.

V usage is TRBV2 and J usage is TRBJ2-7; no clear D. The sample comprised blood. This receptor was taken from a woman younger than 45 with Graves' hyperthyroidism that later progressed to Graves' ophthalmopathy. The DNA of the CDR3 is TGTGCCAGCAGTGATTATTTACCCTCGGCCTCCTACGAGCAGTACTTC. Protein sequence: CASSDYLPSASYEQYF. The variable domain in full, completed from reference TRBV2 and TRBJ2-7, reads EPEVTQTPSHQVTQMGQEVILRCVPISNHLYFYWYRQILGQKVEFLVSFYNNEISEKSEIFDDQFSVERPDGSNFTLKIRSTKLEDSAMYFCASSDYLPSASYEQYFGPGTRLTVT.